A single sample is the source of the 5 T cell receptor beta chains below, sequenced in a study of OX40 agonist ivuxolimab in advanced cancers. TCRdb keeps only in-frame clones here, not all; method: immunoSEQ multiplex PCR. This table holds about 38,000 clones, approximately 90% found once. The sample was CD4+ or CD8+ T cells sorted from blood, taken in a trial of the OX40 agonist ivuxolimab. All receptors derive from an adult with an advanced solid tumor such as melanoma, head and neck, liver or kidney cancer.

The chain uses TRBV18 and TRBJ2-3, with 10 bases identical to TRBD1. V was clipped by 3 bases and J by 6 bases; unmatched bases: 9. The CDR3 spans 16 residues. The germline V gene encodes CDR1 KGHSH and CDR2 LQKENI. The CDR3 region is CASSPGWDRGGDTQYF. DNA of the CDR3: TGTGCCAGCTCACCCGGCTGGGACAGGGGAGGGGATACGCAGTATTTT.

The gene calls are TRBV5-4 and TRBJ2-3; TRBD1 matches 7 bases. Unmatched junction bases numbered 3, after V lost 4 bases and J lost 1 base. Germline assignment: CDR1 SGHNT and CDR2 YYREEE (reference sequence). There are 14 residues in the CDR3. Written as DNA, the CDR3 is TGTGCCAGCAGCGTCGGGACAGGCACAGATACGCAGTATTTT. Translation: CASSVGTGTDTQYF.

The chain uses TRBV7-9 and TRBJ1-5, with TRBD1 matching over 7 bases. J gave up 4 bases and V 3 bases, and 0 bases lay outside the gene matches. There are 13 residues in the CDR3. Germline V gives CDR1 SEHNR, CDR2 FQNEAQ (reference sequence). CDR3 nucleotide sequence: TGTGCCAGCAGCTTGGGACAGAATCAGCCCCAGCATTTT. The encoded protein is CASSLGQNQPQHF.

The chain carries TRBV28 and TRBJ2-5; 10 bases match TRBD2. The DNA end is more similar to TRBJ2-7, so the J call may be wrong. Germline CDR1 MDHEN, CDR2 SYDVKM. The CDR3 sequence is 17 residues long. CDR3 residues: CASSPSSGGQVPYEQYF. The CDR3 region has the DNA TGTGCCAGCAGCCCCTCTAGCGGGGGCCAAGTCCCCTACGAGCAGTACTTC.

The chain has TRBV10-3 and TRBJ2-2; no firm D call. This CDR3 has 14 amino acids. Trimming left V 10 bases short and J 0 bases short, with 12 bases between. CDR1 and CDR2 (germline): ENHRY, SYGVKD. In DNA form, the CDR3 reads TGTGCCACCTTAGACACGGCGAACACCGGGGAGCTGTTTTTT. This gives the protein CATLDTANTGELFF.